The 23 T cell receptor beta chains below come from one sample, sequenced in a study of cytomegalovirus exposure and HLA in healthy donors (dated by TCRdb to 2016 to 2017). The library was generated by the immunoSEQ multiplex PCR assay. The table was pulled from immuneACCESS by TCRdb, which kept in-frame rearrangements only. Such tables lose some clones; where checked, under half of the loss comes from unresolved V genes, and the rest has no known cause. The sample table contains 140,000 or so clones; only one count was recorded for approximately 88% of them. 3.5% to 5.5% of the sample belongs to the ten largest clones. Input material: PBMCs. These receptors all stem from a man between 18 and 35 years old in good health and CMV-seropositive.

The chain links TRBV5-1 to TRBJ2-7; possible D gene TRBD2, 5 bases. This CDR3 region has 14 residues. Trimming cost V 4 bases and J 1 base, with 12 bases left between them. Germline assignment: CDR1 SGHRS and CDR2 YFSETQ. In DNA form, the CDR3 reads TGCGCCAGCAGCGCGGGTCTCCTGTCCTACGAGCAGTACTTC. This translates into CASSAGLLSYEQYF.

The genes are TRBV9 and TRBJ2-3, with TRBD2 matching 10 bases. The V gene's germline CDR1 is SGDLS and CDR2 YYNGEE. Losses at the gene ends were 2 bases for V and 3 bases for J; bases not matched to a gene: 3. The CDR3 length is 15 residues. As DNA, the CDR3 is TGTGCCAGCAGCGTCCCTAGCGGGGGAACAGATACGCAGTATTTT. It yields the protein CASSVPSGGTDTQYF.

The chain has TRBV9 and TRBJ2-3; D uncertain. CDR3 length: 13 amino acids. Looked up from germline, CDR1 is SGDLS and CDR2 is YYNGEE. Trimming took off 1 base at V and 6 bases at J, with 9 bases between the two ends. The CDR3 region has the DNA TGTGCCAGCAGCGTATCAGTCGGGGATACGCAGTATTTT. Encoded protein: CASSVSVGDTQYF. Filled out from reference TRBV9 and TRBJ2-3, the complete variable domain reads DSGVTQTPKHLITATGQRVTLRCSPRSGDLSVYWYQQSLDQGLQFLIQYYNGEERAKGNILERFSAQQFPDLHSELNLSSLELGDSALYFCASSVSVGDTQYFGPGTRLTVL.

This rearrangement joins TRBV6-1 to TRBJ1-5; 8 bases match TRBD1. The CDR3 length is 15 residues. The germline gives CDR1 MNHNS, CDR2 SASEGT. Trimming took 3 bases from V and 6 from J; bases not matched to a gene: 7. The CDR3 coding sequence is TGTGCCAGCAGTGAGGCAGGGGGCTCTCTTCAGCCCCAGCATTTT. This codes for CASSEAGGSLQPQHF.

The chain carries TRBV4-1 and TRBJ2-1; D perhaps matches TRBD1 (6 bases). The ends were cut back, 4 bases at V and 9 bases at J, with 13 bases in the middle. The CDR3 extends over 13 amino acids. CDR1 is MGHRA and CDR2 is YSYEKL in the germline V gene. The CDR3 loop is CASSPPWGPEQFF. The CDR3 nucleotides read TGCGCCAGCAGCCCCCCCTGGGGGCCTGAGCAGTTCTTC.

The CDR3 sequence: CASSLGGTGFYGYTF. Here the CDR3 DNA reads TGCGCCAGCAGCTTGGGGGGGACAGGCTTCTATGGCTACACCTTC. The J gene is TRBJ1-2, the V gene TRBV5-1; TRBD1 aligns across 8 bases. Germline assignment: CDR1 SGHRS and CDR2 YFSETQ. V shed 0 bases and J 4 bases; nucleotides not matched to a gene: 5. This CDR3 has 15 amino acids.

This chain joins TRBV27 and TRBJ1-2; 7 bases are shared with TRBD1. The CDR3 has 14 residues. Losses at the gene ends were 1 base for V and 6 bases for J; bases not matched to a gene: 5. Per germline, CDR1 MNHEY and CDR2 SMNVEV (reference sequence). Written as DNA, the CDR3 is TGTGCCAGCAGTTTATATAACAGGGGAGATGGCTACACCTTC. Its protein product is CASSLYNRGDGYTF.

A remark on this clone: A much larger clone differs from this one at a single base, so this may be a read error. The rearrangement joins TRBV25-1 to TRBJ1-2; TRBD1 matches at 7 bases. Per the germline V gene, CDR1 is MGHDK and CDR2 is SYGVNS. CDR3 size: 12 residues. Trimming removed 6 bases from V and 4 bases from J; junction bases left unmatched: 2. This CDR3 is CASSDRAYGYTF. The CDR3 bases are TGTGCCAGCAGCGACAGGGCCTATGGCTACACCTTC.

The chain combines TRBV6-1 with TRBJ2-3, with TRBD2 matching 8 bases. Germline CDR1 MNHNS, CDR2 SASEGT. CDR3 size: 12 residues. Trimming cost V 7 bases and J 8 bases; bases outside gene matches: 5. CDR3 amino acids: CASTSGGGTQYF. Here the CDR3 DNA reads TGTGCCAGCACCTCGGGAGGGGGTACGCAGTATTTT.

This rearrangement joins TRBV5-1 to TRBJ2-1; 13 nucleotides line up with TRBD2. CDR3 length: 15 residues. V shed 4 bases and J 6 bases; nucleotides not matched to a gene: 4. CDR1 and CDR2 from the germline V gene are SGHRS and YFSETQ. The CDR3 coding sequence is TGCGCCAGCAGCCCCACTAGCGGGAGGGCCAATGAGCAGTTCTTC. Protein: CASSPTSGRANEQFF.

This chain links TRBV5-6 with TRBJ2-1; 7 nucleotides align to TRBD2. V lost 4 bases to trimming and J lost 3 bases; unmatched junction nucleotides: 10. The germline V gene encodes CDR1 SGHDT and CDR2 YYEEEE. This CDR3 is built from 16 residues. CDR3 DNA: TGTGCCAGCAGCGTCCTGAGCGGGGCGATCTACAATGAGCAGTTCTTC. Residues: CASSVLSGAIYNEQFF.

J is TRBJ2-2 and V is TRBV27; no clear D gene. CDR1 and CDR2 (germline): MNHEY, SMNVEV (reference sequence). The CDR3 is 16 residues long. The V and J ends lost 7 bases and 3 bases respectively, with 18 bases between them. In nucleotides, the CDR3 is TGTGCCAGCAAAGAGCAGGCCCTACTCCACACCGGGGAGCTGTTTTTT. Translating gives CASKEQALLHTGELFF.

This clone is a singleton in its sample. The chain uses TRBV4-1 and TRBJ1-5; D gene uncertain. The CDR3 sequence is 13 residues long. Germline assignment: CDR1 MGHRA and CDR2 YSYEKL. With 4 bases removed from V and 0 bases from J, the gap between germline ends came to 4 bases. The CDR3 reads CASSPTSNQPQHF. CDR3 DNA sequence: TGCGCCAGCAGCCCTACTAGCAATCAGCCCCAGCATTTT.

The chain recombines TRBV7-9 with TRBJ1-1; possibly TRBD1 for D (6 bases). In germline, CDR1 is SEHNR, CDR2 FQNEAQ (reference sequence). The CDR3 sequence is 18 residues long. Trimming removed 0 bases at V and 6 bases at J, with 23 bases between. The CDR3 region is CASSLARGQGPQMAEAFF. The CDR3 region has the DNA TGTGCCAGCAGCTTAGCCCGTGGTCAGGGGCCCCAAATGGCTGAAGCTTTCTTT.

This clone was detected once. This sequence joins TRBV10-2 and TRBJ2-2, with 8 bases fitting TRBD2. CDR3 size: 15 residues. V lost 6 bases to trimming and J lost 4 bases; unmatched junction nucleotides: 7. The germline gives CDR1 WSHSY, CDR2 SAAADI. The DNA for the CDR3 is TGCGCCAGCAGGTCCGGCGGGAGGAGCACCGGGGAGCTGTTTTTT. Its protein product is CASRSGGRSTGELFF.

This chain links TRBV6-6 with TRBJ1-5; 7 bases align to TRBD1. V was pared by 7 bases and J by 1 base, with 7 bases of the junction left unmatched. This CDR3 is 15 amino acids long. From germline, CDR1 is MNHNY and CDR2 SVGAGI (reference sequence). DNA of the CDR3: TGTGCCAGCATCCTCCAGGGGGAAAGCAATCAGCCCCAGCATTTT. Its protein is CASILQGESNQPQHF.

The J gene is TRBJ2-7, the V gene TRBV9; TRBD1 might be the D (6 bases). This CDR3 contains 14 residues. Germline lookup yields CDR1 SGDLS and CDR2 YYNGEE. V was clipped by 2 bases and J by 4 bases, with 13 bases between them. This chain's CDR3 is CASSVTGSTYEQYF. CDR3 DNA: TGTGCCAGCAGCGTCACAGGGAGTACTTACGAGCAGTACTTC. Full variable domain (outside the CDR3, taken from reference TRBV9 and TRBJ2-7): DSGVTQTPKHLITATGQRVTLRCSPRSGDLSVYWYQQSLDQGLQFLIQYYNGEERAKGNILERFSAQQFPDLHSELNLSSLELGDSALYFCASSVTGSTYEQYFGPGTRLTVT.

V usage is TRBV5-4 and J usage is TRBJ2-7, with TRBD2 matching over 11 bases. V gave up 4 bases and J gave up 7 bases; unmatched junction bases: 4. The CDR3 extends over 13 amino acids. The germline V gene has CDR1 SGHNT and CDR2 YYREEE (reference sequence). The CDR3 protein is CASSLGLAEEQYF. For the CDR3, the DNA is TGTGCCAGCAGCCTGGGACTAGCGGAAGAGCAGTACTTC.

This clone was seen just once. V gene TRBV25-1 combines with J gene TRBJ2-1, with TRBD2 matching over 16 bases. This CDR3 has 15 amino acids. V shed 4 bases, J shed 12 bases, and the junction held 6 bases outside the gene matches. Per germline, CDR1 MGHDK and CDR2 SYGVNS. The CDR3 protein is CASSVGLAGGRRQFF. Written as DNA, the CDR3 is TGTGCCAGCAGTGTGGGACTAGCGGGGGGGAGGCGGCAGTTCTTC.

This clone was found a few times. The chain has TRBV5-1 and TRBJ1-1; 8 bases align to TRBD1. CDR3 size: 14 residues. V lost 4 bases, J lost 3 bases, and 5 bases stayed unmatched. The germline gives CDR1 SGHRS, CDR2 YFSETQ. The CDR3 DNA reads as TGCGCCAGCAGCGCTGCAGGGGGCTACACTGAAGCTTTCTTT. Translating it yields CASSAAGGYTEAFF.

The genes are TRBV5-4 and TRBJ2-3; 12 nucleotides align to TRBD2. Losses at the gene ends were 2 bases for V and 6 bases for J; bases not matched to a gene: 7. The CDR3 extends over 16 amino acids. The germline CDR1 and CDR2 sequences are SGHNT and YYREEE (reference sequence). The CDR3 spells CASSLGLAGPGDTQYF. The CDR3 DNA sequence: TGTGCCAGCAGCTTAGGACTAGCGGGGCCCGGGGATACGCAGTATTTT.

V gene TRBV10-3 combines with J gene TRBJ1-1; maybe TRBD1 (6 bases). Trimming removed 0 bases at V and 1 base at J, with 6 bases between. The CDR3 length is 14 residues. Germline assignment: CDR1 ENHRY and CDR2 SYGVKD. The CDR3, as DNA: TGTGCCATCAGTGAGTCGGACAGGAACACTGAAGCTTTCTTT. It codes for CAISESDRNTEAFF.

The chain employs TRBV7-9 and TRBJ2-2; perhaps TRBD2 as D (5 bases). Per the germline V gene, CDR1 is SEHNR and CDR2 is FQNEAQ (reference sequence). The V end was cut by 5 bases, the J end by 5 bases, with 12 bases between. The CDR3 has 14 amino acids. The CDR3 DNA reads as TGTGCCAGCAGCCGACCCCGGACTACCGGGGAGCTGTTTTTT. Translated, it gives CASSRPRTTGELFF. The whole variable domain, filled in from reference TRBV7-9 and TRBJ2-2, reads DTGVSQNPRHKITKRGQNVTFRCDPISEHNRLYWYRQTLGQGPEFLTYFQNEAQLEKSRLLSDRFSAERPKGSFSTLEIQRTEQGDSAMYLCASSRPRTTGELFFGEGSRLTVL.